This entry lists 29 T cell receptor beta chains sequenced from one sample in a study of control samples from healthy donors and cancer patients. TCRdb keeps only in-frame clones here, not all; method: immunoSEQ multiplex PCR. The table shows almost 95,000 clones, with 90% occurring only once. Sequencing used blood. These receptors originate from a woman under 30 in good health.

The gene calls are TRBV4-1 and TRBJ1-2; 9 bases match TRBD1. There are 16 residues in the CDR3. Losses at the gene ends were 0 bases for V and 6 bases for J; bases not matched to a gene: 8. From germline, CDR1 is MGHRA and CDR2 YSYEKL. The CDR3 DNA is TGCGCCAGCAGCCAAGATGGGGACAGGGAGATGGATGGCTACACCTTC. It encodes CASSQDGDREMDGYTF.

The chain combines TRBV12-3 or TRBV12-4 with TRBJ2-5, with D hard to call. The CDR3 spans 12 residues. Trimming pared 2 bases from V and 5 bases from J, leaving 6 bases between. The CDR3 protein is CASSLSRETQYF. CDR3 DNA sequence: TGTGCCAGCAGTTTATCCAGGGAGACCCAGTACTTC.

This sequence joins TRBV7-3 and TRBJ2-1; the match to TRBD1 covers 8 bases. CDR1 is SGHTA and CDR2 is FQGTGA in the germline V gene. V was clipped by 6 bases and J by 4 bases; unmatched bases: 8. The CDR3 runs to 15 residues. CDR3 loop: CASSPNRDRYNEQFF. CDR3 in DNA: TGTGCCAGCAGTCCAAACCGGGACAGGTACAATGAGCAGTTCTTC.

The DNA of the CDR3 is TGTGCCAGTACCTTTAACCCAGGGGGCGCAACTGAAGCTTTCTTT. This gives the protein CASTFNPGGATEAFF. V gene TRBV10-3 combines with J gene TRBJ1-1; 8 bases line up with TRBD1. J was trimmed by 5 bases and V by 10 bases; bases with no gene match: 15. Per germline, CDR1 ENHRY and CDR2 SYGVKD. This CDR3 is built from 15 residues.

The chain links TRBV3-1 (or the pseudogene TRBV3-2) to TRBJ1-1; D remains unclear. Trimming removed 4 bases from V and 5 bases from J, with 11 bases in between. The CDR3 has 13 residues. Germline CDR1 is LGHDT and CDR2 is YNNKEL (reference sequence). In nucleotides, the CDR3 is TGTGCCAGCAGCCGGACGGACGCAACTGAAGCTTTCTTT. Amino acid sequence: CASSRTDATEAFF.

The gene calls are TRBV27 and TRBJ2-7; weak D call: TRBD1 (6 bases). With 6 bases removed from V and 4 bases from J, the gap between germline ends came to 22 bases. The V gene's germline CDR1 is MNHEY and CDR2 SMNVEV (reference sequence). The CDR3 has 16 amino acids. The DNA of the CDR3 is TGTGCCAGCAGCCTCAGGGGACCCGTGTTATCTTACGAGCAGTACTTC. The encoded protein is CASSLRGPVLSYEQYF.

The rearrangement joins TRBV6-2 or TRBV6-3 to TRBJ1-2; possibly TRBD1 for D (5 bases). The ends were cut back, 4 bases at V and 5 bases at J, with 17 bases in the middle. Germline CDR1 is MNHEY and CDR2 is SVGEGT. This CDR3 is 15 amino acids long. The CDR3 spells CASSFGRERGYGYTF. In nucleotides, the CDR3 is TGTGCCAGCAGTTTCGGACGGGAAAGGGGTTATGGCTACACCTTC.

V and J are TRBV7-9 and TRBJ2-7; 9 bases match TRBD1. This CDR3 has 14 amino acids. CDR1 SEHNR and CDR2 FQNEAQ come from the germline V gene (reference sequence). Unmatched junction bases numbered 6, after V lost 5 bases and J lost 4 bases. The CDR3 protein is CASSRDRAAYEQYF. CDR3 sequence (DNA): TGTGCCAGCAGCCGGGACAGGGCCGCTTACGAGCAGTACTTC.

The rearrangement links TRBV6-1 to TRBJ2-1; either TRBD1 or TRBD2 may supply D (6 bases each). CDR1 MNHNS and CDR2 SASEGT come from the germline V gene. The ends were cut back, 2 bases at V and 4 bases at J, with 15 bases in the middle. CDR3 size: 16 residues. CDR3 amino acids: CASSEWGASTYNEQFF. CDR3 in DNA: TGTGCCAGCAGTGAATGGGGGGCATCGACATACAATGAGCAGTTCTTC.

The chain employs TRBV19 and TRBJ2-5; perhaps D is TRBD1 or TRBD2 (5 bases each). CDR3 length: 14 amino acids. V shed 11 bases and J shed 2 bases, with 18 bases lying between them. The germline V gene encodes CDR1 LNHDA and CDR2 SQIVND (reference sequence). CDR3: CAEGTLGGQETQYF. In nucleotides, the CDR3 is TGTGCCGAAGGGACCCTCGGAGGACAAGAGACCCAGTACTTC.

V usage is TRBV3-1 (or the pseudogene TRBV3-2) and J usage is TRBJ2-5, with TRBD2 matching over 8 bases. From germline, CDR1 is LGHDT and CDR2 YNNKEL (reference sequence). This CDR3 has 14 amino acids. The J segment lost 5 bases and the V segment lost 8 bases, leaving 10 bases of the junction unmatched. The CDR3, as DNA: TGTGCCAGCCGGGGTAGCGGGGCTCGGGAGACCCAGTACTTC. Its translation is CASRGSGARETQYF.

V is TRBV7-8 and J is TRBJ2-7; D is tentatively TRBD1 or TRBD2 (5 bases each). The CDR3 length is 13 residues. With 5 bases removed from V and 9 bases from J, the gap between germline ends came to 17 bases. Germline values: CDR1 SGHVS, CDR2 FQNEAQ. CDR3 protein: CASSRDLASGQYF. CDR3 DNA: TGTGCCAGCAGCCGGGACCTTGCCAGCGGGCAGTACTTC. Supplemented by reference TRBV7-8 and TRBJ2-7, the full variable domain reads GAGVSQSPRYKVAKRGQDVALRCDPISGHVSLFWYQQALGQGPEFLTYFQNEAQLDKSGLPSDRFFAERPEGSVSTLKIQRTQQEDSAVYLCASSRDLASGQYFGPGTRLTVT.

This chain uses TRBV20-1 with TRBJ2-4; no clear D. CDR1 is DFQATT and CDR2 is SNEGSKA in the germline V gene (reference sequence). V was trimmed by 3 bases and J by 7 bases, leaving 7 bases between them. This CDR3 is built from 11 residues. The CDR3: CSASQWNIQYF. The CDR3 region has the DNA TGCAGTGCTAGTCAATGGAACATTCAGTACTTC.

The chain couples TRBV6-5 to TRBJ1-2; weak D call: TRBD1 (5 bases). The CDR3 is made up of 13 amino acids. Germline lookup yields CDR1 MNHEY and CDR2 SVGAGI. Trimming took 6 bases from V and 6 from J, leaving 14 bases between them. Here the CDR3 reads CASSRVGTHGYTF. CDR3 bases: TGTGCCAGCAGCCGCGTGGGGACCCATGGCTACACCTTC.

V gene TRBV27 combines with J gene TRBJ1-1; D remains ambiguous. CDR3 length equals 13 residues. Trimming stripped 2 bases from V and 0 bases from J, with 4 bases between. Germline assignment: CDR1 MNHEY and CDR2 SMNVEV (reference sequence). The CDR3 is CASSLHLNTEAFF. CDR3 DNA: TGTGCCAGCAGTTTACACCTGAACACTGAAGCTTTCTTT.

This sequence joins TRBV6-5 and TRBJ2-7; D call uncertain. The ends were cut back, 7 bases at V and 2 bases at J, with 18 bases in the middle. There are 15 residues in the CDR3. Looked up from germline, CDR1 is MNHEY and CDR2 is SVGAGI. The CDR3 protein is CASTPGRGPTYEQYF. The DNA of the CDR3 is TGTGCCAGCACCCCGGGCCGAGGCCCGACCTACGAGCAGTACTTC.

V usage is TRBV5-4 and J usage is TRBJ1-2, with TRBD1 identical over 7 bases. The ends lost 1 base at V and 2 bases at J; junction bases unmatched: 5. CDR3 length equals 15 residues. CDR1 is SGHNT and CDR2 is YYREEE in the germline V gene (reference sequence). The CDR3 is CASSLRDRLNYGYTF. The CDR3, as DNA: TGTGCCAGCAGCTTGAGGGACAGATTAAACTATGGCTACACCTTC.

Comment on this clone: The final CDR3 position lacks the conserved phenylalanine or tryptophan, pointing to a likely read error. The DNA is left out, because the CDR3 cannot be placed on it with certainty; the CDR3 is given as TCRdb lists it. J is TRBJ1-1 and V is TRBV9; the D call in the table, TRBD1, was not verified against the DNA. Including both end residues, the CDR3 is 15 amino acids long. Germline V gives CDR1 SGDLS, CDR2 YYNGEE. CDR3 sequence reads: CASSVGEVGTGLKFE.

The genes are TRBV3-1 (or the pseudogene TRBV3-2) and TRBJ2-5, with unresolved D. The CDR3 sequence is 13 residues long. The germline V gene has CDR1 LGHDT and CDR2 YNNKEL (reference sequence). V was cut by 1 base and J by 7 bases, with 10 bases left in between. CDR3 nucleotide sequence: TGTGCCAGCAGCCAAGGCCGTAGTTGGACCCAGTACTTC. Protein: CASSQGRSWTQYF.

The chain employs TRBV9 and TRBJ2-1; D might be TRBD1 (6 bases). This CDR3 contains 15 residues. Germline CDR1 is SGDLS and CDR2 is YYNGEE. V lost 2 bases and J 4 bases, leaving 13 bases between the germline ends. The CDR3 reads CASSVGSGQYNEQFF. In DNA form, the CDR3 reads TGTGCCAGCAGCGTTGGGTCTGGACAGTACAATGAGCAGTTCTTC.

DNA of the CDR3: TGTGCCAGCAGCTTAATTCGCGGGGGCTCAGAGACCCAGTACTTC. Its translation is CASSLIRGGSETQYF. V usage is TRBV7-9 and J usage is TRBJ2-5; tentatively, D is TRBD2 (7 bases). CDR3 size: 15 residues. The germline V and J ends were trimmed by 2 bases and 4 bases, with 14 bases remaining between them. Germline lookup yields CDR1 SEHNR and CDR2 FQNEAQ (reference sequence).

This chain joins TRBV11-2 and TRBJ1-2, with D hard to call. Per the germline V gene, CDR1 is SGHAT and CDR2 is FQNNGV. CDR3 size: 13 residues. Trimming shortened V by 1 base and J by 4 bases, and 7 bases separated the two germline ends. CDR3 amino acids: CASSLAGGYGYTF. In nucleotides, the CDR3 is TGTGCCAGCAGCTTAGCCGGCGGCTATGGCTACACCTTC. Full variable domain (missing parts from reference TRBV11-2 and TRBJ1-2): EAGVAQSPRYKIIEKRQSVAFWCNPISGHATLYWYQQILGQGPKLLIQFQNNGVVDDSQLPKDRFSAERLKGVDSTLKIQPAKLEDSAVYLCASSLAGGYGYTFGSGTRLTVV.

The chain recombines TRBV7-9 with TRBJ2-1; 8 positions match TRBD2. This CDR3 is built from 14 residues. Germline values: CDR1 SEHNR, CDR2 FQNEAQ (reference sequence). V trimming: 5 bases; J trimming: 8 bases; junction bases outside the gene matches: 8. CDR3 region: CASSAGLVNDEQFF. The CDR3 DNA is TGTGCCAGCAGCGCGGGACTAGTCAACGATGAGCAGTTCTTC. Combining the CDR3 with reference TRBV7-9 and TRBJ2-1 gives the whole variable domain DTGVSQNPRHKITKRGQNVTFRCDPISEHNRLYWYRQTLGQGPEFLTYFQNEAQLEKSRLLSDRFSAERPKGSFSTLEIQRTEQGDSAMYLCASSAGLVNDEQFFGPGTRLTVL.

This chain joins TRBV27 and TRBJ2-7; D not resolved. Trimming cost V 6 bases and J 7 bases, with 16 bases left between them. Germline CDR1 is MNHEY and CDR2 is SMNVEV (reference sequence). CDR3 length: 13 amino acids. Here the CDR3 DNA reads TGTGCCAGCAGCGAAACCGGGCCCCGGGAGCAGTACTTC. It codes for CASSETGPREQYF.

The CDR3: CASSYTGASYNEQFF. CDR3 DNA sequence: TGTGCCAGCAGTTATACGGGGGCCTCCTACAATGAGCAGTTCTTC. The chain links TRBV5-4 to TRBJ2-1; possibly TRBD1 or TRBD2 for D (6 bases each). CDR1 and CDR2 from the germline V gene are SGHNT and YYREEE (reference sequence). The ends were cut back, 5 bases at V and 0 bases at J, with 12 bases in the middle. The CDR3 sequence is 15 residues long.

V is TRBV29-1 and J is TRBJ2-2, with TRBD1 matching over 7 bases. With V trimmed by 5 bases and J by 6 bases, 3 bases remained unmatched. The germline V gene has CDR1 SQVTM and CDR2 ANQGSEA. The CDR3 sequence is 12 residues long. The CDR3, as DNA: TGCAGCGTTACCCAGGGGGCCGGGGAGCTGTTTTTT. Translated: CSVTQGAGELFF.

The chain links TRBV5-4 to TRBJ2-5; D unresolved. The germline V gene has CDR1 SGHNT and CDR2 YYREEE (reference sequence). Trimming left V 0 bases short and J 5 bases short, with 5 bases between. This CDR3 is 12 amino acids long. The CDR3 protein is CASSLDSETQYF. CDR3 DNA sequence: TGTGCCAGCAGCTTGGACTCCGAGACCCAGTACTTC.

This chain links TRBV27 with TRBJ1-3; D remains unclear. Trimming took 2 bases from V and 4 from J, leaving 6 bases between them. This CDR3 comprises 13 residues. The germline V gene has CDR1 MNHEY and CDR2 SMNVEV (reference sequence). CDR3 DNA sequence: TGTGCCAGCAGTTTACGGCCCGGAAACACCATATATTTT. It encodes CASSLRPGNTIYF.

The V and J genes are TRBV11-3 and TRBJ2-7; D is unresolved. The CDR3 covers 13 residues. Trimming took off 0 bases at V and 3 bases at J, with 6 bases between the two ends. Germline V gene data show CDR1 as SGHNT and CDR2 as YENEEA. The CDR3 region has the DNA TGTGCCAGCAGCTTAGAAAGCAACTACGAGCAGTACTTC. Translated: CASSLESNYEQYF.